A selection of T cell receptor beta chains follows, all from one sample in a study of T cell repertoires in cytomegalovirus infection. Their cognate antigens are unknown. TCRdb itself ran the reads through MiXCR, one entry per CDR3 protein. The sample has some 350,000 distinct CDR3 sequences; almost 30% are singletons. Sequencing was performed on cultured PBMCs, taken from culture after CMV antigen stimulation. The receptor set was obtained from a human donor in good health (CMV status not recorded). Some clones in this sample may be carry-over from other donors' samples. The CDR3 runs from the conserved cysteine through the conserved F or W. The D gene is left open where the match is weak. The size entry is marked missing in some rows and otherwise reads once, few, many or a size class.

- TRBJ2-1 - TRBV9 CASSIREYNEQFF TGTGCCAGCAGCATCCGGGAGTACAATGAGCAGTTCTTC
TRBD1 TRBJ2-1 - TRBV19 CASSISGGNEQFF TGTGCCAGTAGTATCTCAGGGGGCAATGAGCAGTTCTTC
- TRBJ2-7 - TRBV30 CAWRPQGSSYEQYF TGTGCCTGGAGGCCGCAGGGGAGCTCCTACGAGCAGTACTTC
- TRBJ1-1 - TRBV6-6 CASSYPDQNTEAFF TGTGCCAGCAGTTACCCGGACCAGAACACTGAAGCTTTCTTT
TRBD1 TRBJ1-4 few TRBV19 CASSPDRGNEKLFF TGTGCCAGTAGTCCCGACAGGGGGAATGAAAAACTGTTTTTT
TRBD2 TRBJ2-1 - TRBV5-1 CASSLRSGRADNEQFF TGCGCCAGCAGCTTAAGAAGCGGGAGGGCCGATAATGAGCAGTTCTTC
TRBD1 TRBJ2-7 - TRBV9 CASSVVPGTASYEQYF TGTGCCAGCAGCGTAGTTCCCGGGACAGCATCCTACGAGCAGTACTTC
TRBD1 TRBJ2-1 - TRBV6-6 CASTEQGDHEQFF TGTGCCAGCACCGAGCAGGGGGACCATGAGCAGTTCTTC
TRBD2 TRBJ2-2 - TRBV7-2 CASSPEAGGPAGELFF TGTGCCAGCAGCCCCGAAGCGGGGGGGCCGGCCGGGGAGCTGTTTTTT
- TRBJ1-4 - TRBV7-6 CASSQQATNEKLFF TGTGCCAGCAGCCAACAGGCAACTAATGAAAAACTGTTTTTT
TRBD2 TRBJ2-5 - TRBV20-1 CSLTSAIQTQYF TGCAGTCTTACTAGCGCAATACAGACCCAGTACTTC
- TRBJ2-3 - TRBV4-1 CASSQGLPSTDTQYF TGTGCCAGCAGCCAAGGACTACCGAGCACAGATACGCAGTATTTT
TRBD1 TRBJ1-3 - TRBV7-2 CASSPHRGPGNTIYF TGTGCCAGCAGCCCCCACAGGGGGCCTGGAAACACCATATATTTT
- TRBJ2-1 - TRBV11-2 CASSLDRPTYNEQFF TGTGCCAGCAGCTTAGACCGGCCTACCTACAATGAGCAGTTCTTC
- TRBJ1-1 - TRBV10-3 CAISQLGRNSGNTEAFF TGTGCCATCAGCCAGTTGGGACGGAACTCGGGGAACACTGAAGCTTTCTTT
- TRBJ2-5 few TRBV7-3 CASSLIPGGSETQYF TGTGCCAGCAGCTTAATTCCGGGCGGATCGGAGACCCAGTACTTC